This TCR beta chain was identified during a study of breast tumors, draining lymph nodes, adjacent tissues listed by TCRdb under 2016. Notes on the research overall: In breast cancer patients, the study compared the TCR beta repertoires of tumor, adjacent nontumor tissue and axillary lymph nodes. In human breast cancer, the study set out to evaluate how tumor, surrounding tissue and draining lymph node repertoires relate to one another and whether T cells may move between these sites. What the work shows at the level of the full study, not this receptor alone: The data were considered consistent with the idea that most tumor T cells come from the lymph node and then expand in tumor tissue. The conclusion that tumor T cells originate in lymph nodes was presented as consistent with a hypothesis rather than as directly demonstrated. In luminal-like breast cancer, tumor and nontumor tissue repertoires resembled each other significantly more than in basal-like breast cancer. Tumor T-cell repertoires showed less diversity than lymph node repertoires and more diversity than nontumor tissue repertoires, and tumor T-cell repertoires showed preferential V and J gene usage.

The lymph node samples were taken from the axillary draining lymph nodes of breast cancer patients. The table lists this clonotype with many counts. The antigen it binds to is not known. No quality values exist for individual bases; no much larger clone is one base distant. From its cysteine to its phenylalanine, the CDR3 spans 15 amino acids. Only CDR3 DNA is held: 45 bases, read in frame from base 1. Sequences MGHRA (CDR1) and YSYEKL (CDR2) are obtained from the germline V gene. Clipping removes 4 bases from V and 7 bases from J, with 10 as the unmatched junction base count. The listed sequencing device is Illumina HiSeq 2000. TCR beta chain libraries were generated through multiplex PCR amplification. High-throughput sequencing was used to analyze the amplified TCR beta chain products. The public reads were run again by TCRdb, first through fastp at Q25 and then through MiXCR, and only productive beta chains were kept. One record per CDR3 amino acid sequence lists the most common genes and DNA. Present in this sample are tens of thousands of distinct CDR3 sequences, under 25% of which were seen just once. Of the sample, 2% to 3% falls within the top ten clones.

The sequence joins TRBV4-1 to TRBJ1-2; 9 bases in the junction line up with TRBD1. The sequence was obtained from a female donor with breast cancer. Some clones in this sample may be carry-over from other donors' samples. Sequenced material: axillary lymph node tissue. The CDR3 region reads CASSPTGTGNGGYTF. The DNA sequence is TGCGCCAGCAGCCCGACCGGGACAGGGAATGGTGGCTACACCTTC.